A single sample is the source of the 25 T cell receptor beta chains below, sequenced in a study of ipilimumab plus nivolumab after autologous stem cell transplantation. Here immunoSEQ multiplex PCR was the method, and the copy in TCRdb shows in-frame clones only, minus some. Among over 15,000 clones listed, around 82% were seen once. Sequences were derived from PBMCs, sampled in a trial of ipilimumab plus nivolumab as post-transplant consolidation. All receptors come from a male donor with diffuse large B-cell lymphoma.

This clone was detected only once. This sample also contains other DNA sequences that code for the same CDR3. The chain is built from TRBV7-2 and TRBJ1-1; D uncertain. V was clipped by 5 bases and J by 2 bases, with 9 bases between them. The CDR3 length is 13 residues. From germline, CDR1 is SGHTA and CDR2 FQGNSA. The DNA for the CDR3 is TGTGCCAGCAGCCTTACAGTTAACACTGAAGCTTTCTTT. Its translation: CASSLTVNTEAFF.

This sequence joins TRBV9 and TRBJ2-1, with D hard to call. This CDR3 has 11 amino acids. Germline assignment: CDR1 SGDLS and CDR2 YYNGEE. Trimming left V 2 bases short and J 10 bases short, with 7 bases between. CDR3 sequence: CASSVLEEQFF. The CDR3 coding sequence is TGTGCCAGCAGCGTGCTGGAGGAGCAGTTCTTC.

V usage is TRBV2 and J usage is TRBJ1-6; possible D gene TRBD1, 6 bases. The CDR3 consists of 16 residues. V was pared by 4 bases and J by 5 bases, with 15 bases between. CDR1 and CDR2 from the germline V gene are SNHLY and FYNNEI. CDR3 DNA: TGTGCCAGCAGTGCCCCCACAGGGCTGAATAATTCACCCCTCCACTTT. Translated, it gives CASSAPTGLNNSPLHF.

V and J are TRBV9 and TRBJ1-2, with D possibly TRBD1 on 6 matching bases. V was shortened by 3 bases and J by 8 bases, with 14 bases between the two germline ends. Germline lookup yields CDR1 SGDLS and CDR2 YYNGEE. This CDR3 has 13 residues. CDR3 region: CASSATGRGGYTF. The CDR3 bases are TGTGCCAGCAGCGCCACAGGGAGGGGAGGCTACACCTTC.

This rearrangement joins TRBV7-2 to TRBJ2-1; 8 bases line up with TRBD1. From germline, CDR1 is SGHTA and CDR2 FQGNSA. There are 15 residues in the CDR3. V gave up 5 bases and J gave up 0 bases; unmatched junction bases: 3. As DNA, the CDR3 is TGTGCCAGCAGCACCGACAGGGGCTCCTACAATGAGCAGTTCTTC. Translated: CASSTDRGSYNEQFF.

This clone has only one observation. The rearrangement links TRBV25-1 to TRBJ1-4; 7 nucleotides line up with TRBD1. With V trimmed by 4 bases and J by 10 bases, 6 bases remained unmatched. The CDR3 spans 13 residues. Germline lookup yields CDR1 MGHDK and CDR2 SYGVNS. The CDR3 DNA reads TGTGCCAGCAGTGTAGGGGACAGCACAAAACTGTTTTTT. It is translated as CASSVGDSTKLFF.

The chain employs TRBV5-1 and TRBJ1-1, with 9 positions matching TRBD1. This CDR3 has 14 residues. Germline V gives CDR1 SGHRS, CDR2 YFSETQ. The trim removed 5 bases at V and 3 bases at J, leaving 5 bases unmatched. This CDR3 is CASSLQGAHTEAFF. The DNA for the CDR3 is TGCGCCAGCAGTTTACAGGGGGCGCACACTGAAGCTTTCTTT. Supplemented by reference TRBV5-1 and TRBJ1-1, the full variable domain reads KAGVTQTPRYLIKTRGQQVTLSCSPISGHRSVSWYQQTPGQGLQFLFEYFSETQRNKGNFPGRFSGRQFSNSRSEMNVSTLELGDSALYLCASSLQGAHTEAFFGQGTRLTVV.

The V and J genes are TRBV4-3 and TRBJ1-2; 7 bases are shared with TRBD1. With V trimmed by 3 bases and J by 0 bases, 22 bases remained unmatched. The CDR3 is 21 amino acids. CDR1 is LGHNA, CDR2 YSLEER, per germline. This chain's CDR3 is CASSHIPLGGGTQLANYGYTF. Written as DNA, the CDR3 is TGCGCCAGCAGCCATATACCCCTCGGAGGGGGCACCCAGTTAGCTAACTATGGCTACACCTTC.

This clone has a handful of counts. The V gene is TRBV6-5, the J gene TRBJ1-3; D may be TRBD1 (6 bases). Germline V gene sequence: CDR1 MNHEY, CDR2 SVGAGI. The CDR3 runs 14 residues. Trimming shortened V by 7 bases and J by 2 bases, and 12 bases separated the two germline ends. The CDR3 nucleotides read TGTGCCAGCACTTGGACAGTTCCTGGAAACACCATATATTTT. It codes for CASTWTVPGNTIYF.

This clone appeared once. The chain is built from TRBV6-1 and TRBJ2-1; either TRBD1 or TRBD2 may fit D (5 bases each). Trimming removed 1 base at V and 5 bases at J, with 18 bases between. The germline V gene has CDR1 MNHNS and CDR2 SASEGT. The CDR3 is 17 amino acids. CDR3 sequence reads: CASSEEVWGTNNNEQFF. The CDR3 coding sequence is TGTGCCAGCAGTGAAGAGGTTTGGGGGACGAATAACAATGAGCAGTTCTTC.

Within the sample, this clone is medium-sized. V usage is TRBV4-1 and J usage is TRBJ1-2; unclear D gene. CDR3 size: 15 residues. V was cut by 0 bases and J by 6 bases, with 14 bases left in between. The germline CDR1 and CDR2 sequences are MGHRA and YSYEKL. For the CDR3, the DNA is TGCGCCAGCAGCCAAGAATGGCAGATAAACGATGGCTACACCTTC. Protein product: CASSQEWQINDGYTF.

This clone was detected once. The chain employs TRBV4-1 and TRBJ2-2; perhaps TRBD1 as D (6 bases). This CDR3 comprises 13 residues. Trimming cost V 6 bases and J 6 bases, with 11 bases left between them. Germline CDR1 MGHRA, CDR2 YSYEKL. As DNA, the CDR3 is TGCGCCAGCAGGGGGGCAGGCGCCGGGGAGCTGTTTTTT. Amino acid sequence: CASRGAGAGELFF.

This chain connects TRBV6-6 to TRBJ1-2, with 10 bases lining up with TRBD1. CDR3 length: 16 residues. The ends lost 5 bases at V and 4 bases at J; junction bases unmatched: 10. Germline V gene sequence: CDR1 MNHNY, CDR2 SVGAGI (reference sequence). CDR3 protein: CASSGTGARGGYGYTF. In DNA form, the CDR3 reads TGTGCCAGCAGTGGGACAGGGGCCCGGGGAGGCTATGGCTACACCTTC.

The gene calls are TRBV6-1 and TRBJ1-3, with D possibly matching TRBD1 (5 bases). Per germline, CDR1 MNHNS and CDR2 SASEGT. The length of the CDR3 is 13 residues. The germline V and J ends were trimmed by 8 bases and 2 bases, with 10 bases remaining between them. CDR3 residues: CASRRGAGNTIYF. CDR3 DNA: TGTGCCAGCCGCCGAGGGGCTGGAAACACCATATATTTT.

The table lists this clone with a count of one. This rearrangement joins TRBV5-1 to TRBJ2-5; 8 nucleotides line up with TRBD2. Germline V CDR1 and CDR2: SGHRS, YFSETQ. Trimming at V came to 0 bases and at J to 5 bases, leaving 9 bases not matched to a gene. This CDR3 contains 16 residues. The CDR3 DNA reads as TGCGCCAGCAGCTTGGCCGGGGGGGCGATCGGGGAGACCCAGTACTTC. Protein: CASSLAGGAIGETQYF. Complete variable domain (other parts from reference TRBV5-1 and TRBJ2-5): KAGVTQTPRYLIKTRGQQVTLSCSPISGHRSVSWYQQTPGQGLQFLFEYFSETQRNKGNFPGRFSGRQFSNSRSEMNVSTLELGDSALYLCASSLAGGAIGETQYFGPGTRLLVL.

V and J are TRBV7-2 and TRBJ2-1; 14 nucleotides align to TRBD2. The V segment lost 4 bases and the J segment 10 bases; nucleotides outside the gene matches: 6. The CDR3 is 15 amino acids. CDR1 and CDR2 (germline): SGHTA, FQGNSA. The CDR3 DNA reads TGTGCCAGCAGCTATCGGGGACTAGCGGGGGTAGAGCAGTTCTTC. Translation: CASSYRGLAGVEQFF.

The chain joins TRBV10-3 to TRBJ2-2; possibly TRBD2 for D (5 bases). The V end was cut by 7 bases, the J end by 3 bases, with 9 bases between. The CDR3 is 13 amino acids. Looked up from germline, CDR1 is ENHRY and CDR2 is SYGVKD. Written as DNA, the CDR3 is TGTGCCATCACTAGCAGTTACACCGGGGAGCTGTTTTTT. Amino acids: CAITSSYTGELFF.

The chain has TRBV5-1 and TRBJ1-1; 7 bases fit TRBD1. Germline V gene lookup returns CDR1 SGHRS and CDR2 YFSETQ. This CDR3 is built from 14 residues. V gave up 4 bases and J gave up 1 base; unmatched junction bases: 4. CDR3 bases: TGCGCCAGCAGCCGGGGACAGACGAACACTGAAGCTTTCTTT. Its translation is CASSRGQTNTEAFF.

The chain employs TRBV18 and TRBJ1-6; no definite D call. V was shortened by 5 bases and J by 7 bases, with 12 bases between the two germline ends. The CDR3 is 14 amino acids. The germline CDR1 and CDR2 sequences are KGHSH and LQKENI. This CDR3 is CASSSRTANSPLHF. The CDR3 nucleotides read TGTGCCAGCTCATCCCGGACCGCGAATTCACCCCTCCACTTT. The complete variable domain, with remaining parts taken from reference TRBV18 and TRBJ1-6, reads NAGVMQNPRHLVRRRGQEARLRCSPMKGHSHVYWYRQLPEEGLKFMVYLQKENIIDESGMPKERFSAEFPKEGPSILRIQQVVRGDSAAYFCASSSRTANSPLHFGNGTRLTVT.

In its sample, this clone was seen a few times. The genes are TRBV19 and TRBJ2-7; D is perhaps TRBD1 (5 bases). Germline V CDR1 and CDR2: LNHDA, SQIVND (reference sequence). The germline V and J ends were trimmed by 6 bases and 5 bases, with 20 bases remaining between them. CDR3 length: 15 residues. CDR3 coding DNA: TGTGCCAGTAGCCAAGGGGCTAGTAGACGGGACGAGCAGTACTTC. Translating gives CASSQGASRRDEQYF.

The V gene is TRBV29-1, the J gene TRBJ2-1; D not certain. Per germline, CDR1 SQVTM and CDR2 ANQGSEA. Trimming pared 4 bases from V and 9 bases from J, leaving 13 bases between. The CDR3 spans 12 residues. CDR3 sequence (DNA): TGCAGCGTTGTGGGTCTAACATCTGAGCAGTTCTTC. Protein product: CSVVGLTSEQFF.

The chain uses TRBV19 and TRBJ2-1, with D unclear. The CDR3 sequence is 16 residues long. CDR1 and CDR2 (germline): LNHDA, SQIVND (reference sequence). The ends were cut back, 3 bases at V and 3 bases at J, with 15 bases in the middle. This CDR3 is CASSILTASVYNEQFF. The CDR3 bases are TGTGCCAGTAGTATTCTAACCGCGTCCGTCTACAATGAGCAGTTCTTC.

The genes are TRBV5-6 and TRBJ2-1, with D perhaps being TRBD1 or TRBD2 (5 bases each). CDR3 size: 17 residues. The V end was cut by 3 bases, the J end by 4 bases, with 20 bases between. From germline, CDR1 is SGHDT and CDR2 YYEEEE. In DNA form, the CDR3 reads TGTGCCAGCAGCTCTCTTTCGCGAGGGGTTGTTTACAATGAGCAGTTCTTC. This sequence encodes CASSSLSRGVVYNEQFF. Full variable domain (rest looked up from reference TRBV5-6 and TRBJ2-1): DAGVTQSPTHLIKTRGQQVTLRCSPKSGHDTVSWYQQALGQGPQFIFQYYEEEERQRGNFPDRFSGHQFPNYSSELNVNALLLGDSALYLCASSSLSRGVVYNEQFFGPGTRLTVL.

The chain's CDR3 is CASSSWGQTNQPQHF. CDR3 in DNA: TGTGCCAGCAGCTCATGGGGCCAAACCAATCAGCCCCAGCATTTT. The rearrangement uses TRBV5-6 and TRBJ1-5, with D possibly TRBD1 on 5 matching bases. V was clipped by 3 bases and J by 3 bases, with 13 bases between them. Per the germline V gene, CDR1 is SGHDT and CDR2 is YYEEEE. The CDR3 spans 15 residues.

The chain has TRBV5-8 and TRBJ2-3; 16 bases align to TRBD2. The V segment lost 4 bases and the J segment 0 bases; nucleotides outside the gene matches: 5. CDR3 length: 18 residues. Germline V gene lookup returns CDR1 SGHTS and CDR2 YDEGEE. CDR3 protein: CASSPGTSGGGSTDTQYF. CDR3 DNA: TGTGCCAGCAGCCCCGGGACTAGCGGGGGGGGTAGCACAGATACGCAGTATTTT.